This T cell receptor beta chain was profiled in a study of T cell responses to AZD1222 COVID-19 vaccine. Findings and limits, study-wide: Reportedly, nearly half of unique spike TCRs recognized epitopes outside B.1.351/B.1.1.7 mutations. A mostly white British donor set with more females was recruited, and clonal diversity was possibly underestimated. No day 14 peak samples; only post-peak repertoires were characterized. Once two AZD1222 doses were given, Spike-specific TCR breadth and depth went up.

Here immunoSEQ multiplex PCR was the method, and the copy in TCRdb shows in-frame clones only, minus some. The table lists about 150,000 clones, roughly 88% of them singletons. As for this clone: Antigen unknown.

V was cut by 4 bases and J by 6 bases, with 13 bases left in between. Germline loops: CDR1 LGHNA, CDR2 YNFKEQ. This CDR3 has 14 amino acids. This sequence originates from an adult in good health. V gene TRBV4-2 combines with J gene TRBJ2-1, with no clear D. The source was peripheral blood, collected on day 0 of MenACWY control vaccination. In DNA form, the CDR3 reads TGTGCCAGCAGCCCCCGAGGAGCGAGCAATGAGCAGTTCTTC. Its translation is CASSPRGASNEQFF.